Below, 30 T cell receptor beta chains from the same sample are listed, as sequenced in a study of graft-versus-host responses after intestinal transplantation. For these TCRs, the target antigens are not known. The protocol was immunoSEQ multiplex PCR, while the TCRdb copy is restricted to in-frame clones and leaves out a portion. Among 84,000 or so clones listed, more than 75% were seen once. The sample here was unstimulated CD8+ T cells sorted from spleen or lymph node cells, taken before transplant. These TCRs come from a human donor who was the organ donor for an intestinal transplant.

The chain uses TRBV5-1 and TRBJ1-1, with D unresolved. The CDR3 is 19 amino acids. Germline V gene lookup returns CDR1 SGHRS and CDR2 YFSETQ. Trimming removed 4 bases at V and 0 bases at J, with 25 bases between. CDR3 region: CASSLPIGLGSKVNTEAFF. The CDR3 DNA sequence: TGCGCCAGCAGCCTCCCCATCGGGTTGGGATCGAAAGTGAACACTGAAGCTTTCTTT. Filled out from reference TRBV5-1 and TRBJ1-1, the complete variable domain reads KAGVTQTPRYLIKTRGQQVTLSCSPISGHRSVSWYQQTPGQGLQFLFEYFSETQRNKGNFPGRFSGRQFSNSRSEMNVSTLELGDSALYLCASSLPIGLGSKVNTEAFFGQGTRLTVV.

The V gene is TRBV7-9, the J gene TRBJ2-3; D is ambiguous. In germline, CDR1 is SEHNR, CDR2 FQNEAQ (reference sequence). The CDR3 runs 15 residues. V was clipped by 5 bases and J by 2 bases, with 14 bases between them. CDR3 nucleotides: TGTGCCAGCAGCCAGACCTTCCAGACCACAGATACGCAGTATTTT. Amino acids: CASSQTFQTTDTQYF.

A few counts support this clone. V is TRBV4-2 and J is TRBJ2-7; D remains ambiguous. V lost 4 bases and J lost 2, with 9 bases in between. CDR1 LGHNA and CDR2 YNFKEQ come from the germline V gene. The CDR3 runs 13 residues. The CDR3 spells CASSLFTTYEQYF. In nucleotides, the CDR3 is TGTGCCAGCAGCCTTTTCACTACCTACGAGCAGTACTTC.

This chain joins TRBV2 and TRBJ2-7; D possibly corresponds to TRBD2 (6 bases). Germline V CDR1 and CDR2: SNHLY, FYNNEI. V lost 10 bases and J lost 3, with 13 bases in between. The CDR3 covers 12 residues. For the CDR3, the DNA is TGTGCCATACTGACTAGGGTCTACGAGCAGTACTTC. Residues: CAILTRVYEQYF.

The chain is built from TRBV7-2 and TRBJ1-2; D gene unclear. V lost 5 bases, J lost 5 bases, and 18 bases lay in between. The CDR3 extends over 15 amino acids. Germline CDR1 reads SGHTA; CDR2 reads FQGNSA. The CDR3 spells CASSPRGTPAYGYTF. DNA for the CDR3: TGTGCCAGCAGCCCCCGAGGAACCCCGGCATATGGCTACACCTTC.

This clone has only a few counts. The rearrangement links TRBV7-9 to TRBJ1-2; D unresolved. The CDR3 is made up of 13 amino acids. CDR1 is SEHNR and CDR2 is FQNEAQ in the germline V gene (reference sequence). V lost 7 bases, J lost 4 bases, and 13 bases lay in between. The CDR3 region is CASTFGQPYGYTF. CDR3 in DNA: TGTGCCAGCACCTTCGGTCAACCCTATGGCTACACCTTC. Together with reference TRBV7-9 and TRBJ1-2, the CDR3 gives the full variable domain: DTGVSQNPRHKITKRGQNVTFRCDPISEHNRLYWYRQTLGQGPEFLTYFQNEAQLEKSRLLSDRFSAERPKGSFSTLEIQRTEQGDSAMYLCASTFGQPYGYTFGSGTRLTVV.

This clone was found many times. V usage is TRBV10-3 and J usage is TRBJ1-1; no clear D. Trimming took 3 bases from V and 5 from J, leaving 10 bases between them. The CDR3 runs 13 residues. Germline CDR1 reads ENHRY; CDR2 reads SYGVKD. CDR3: CAISDLTRTEAFF. Written as DNA, the CDR3 is TGTGCCATCAGTGACCTCACGAGGACTGAAGCTTTCTTT.

This chain connects TRBV2 to TRBJ2-5; tentative D call: TRBD2 (5 bases). This CDR3 has 13 amino acids. Trimming stripped 8 bases from V and 0 bases from J, with 10 bases between. Looked up from germline, CDR1 is SNHLY and CDR2 is FYNNEI. CDR3 in amino acids: CASHPGNQETQYF. The CDR3 DNA sequence: TGTGCCAGCCATCCGGGGAACCAAGAGACCCAGTACTTC.

This chain connects TRBV5-6 to TRBJ2-1; 7 bases agree with TRBD2. The CDR3 loop spans 13 amino acids. V was clipped by 4 bases and J by 7 bases; unmatched bases: 5. Germline V gives CDR1 SGHDT, CDR2 YYEEEE. This chain's CDR3 is CASSRRTSNEQFF. CDR3 nucleotide sequence: TGTGCCAGCAGCCGCAGGACTAGTAATGAGCAGTTCTTC.

V gene TRBV6-1 combines with J gene TRBJ1-1; a possible D gene is TRBD1 (6 bases). The CDR3 loop spans 13 amino acids. Per the germline V gene, CDR1 is MNHNS and CDR2 is SASEGT. The V gene lost 2 bases and the J gene lost 10 bases, with 14 bases spanning the gap. The CDR3 reads CASSEQSQGRAFF. Written as DNA, the CDR3 is TGTGCCAGCAGTGAACAATCGCAGGGGAGAGCTTTCTTT.

This rearrangement joins TRBV2 to TRBJ1-2; a possible D gene is TRBD1 (6 bases). Germline-derived CDR1 and CDR2 are SNHLY and FYNNEI. The germline V and J ends were trimmed by 4 bases and 5 bases, with 14 bases remaining between them. This CDR3 has 14 residues. CDR3 nucleotides: TGTGCCAGCAGTGGGACACAGGGCATTTATGGCTACACCTTC. Translating it yields CASSGTQGIYGYTF.

The rearrangement links TRBV4-2 to TRBJ2-5, with 14 positions matching TRBD2. The CDR3 covers 17 residues. Germline assignment: CDR1 LGHNA and CDR2 YNFKEQ. The junction had 9 bases not matched to a gene; V was cut back by 6 bases and J by 3 bases. CDR3 sequence: CASSEGRLAGGKETQYF. The CDR3, as DNA: TGTGCCAGCAGTGAAGGGCGACTAGCGGGGGGGAAAGAGACCCAGTACTTC.

The genes are TRBV11-2 and TRBJ2-7; no reliable D call. V was shortened by 5 bases and J by 4 bases, with 18 bases between the two germline ends. The CDR3 is 15 residues long. The germline V gene has CDR1 SGHAT and CDR2 FQNNGV. The CDR3 loop is CASSPYSFHQYEQYF. The CDR3 region has the DNA TGTGCCAGCAGCCCCTACTCCTTCCACCAATACGAGCAGTACTTC.

The CDR3 DNA sequence: TGTGCCAGCAGTTTATCCTCGAACAATGAGCAGTTCTTC. It encodes CASSLSSNNEQFF. This chain links TRBV27 with TRBJ2-1; unclear D gene. CDR1 MNHEY and CDR2 SMNVEV come from the germline V gene (reference sequence). V was clipped by 0 bases and J by 5 bases, with 5 bases between them. The CDR3 is made up of 13 amino acids.

The V gene is TRBV6-6, the J gene TRBJ1-2; TRBD1 is a possible D gene (5 bases). Germline V gives CDR1 MNHNY, CDR2 SVGAGI (reference sequence). The CDR3 loop spans 14 amino acids. V lost 6 bases to trimming and J lost 3 bases, with 14 bases between them. This CDR3 is CASRRRGEDYGYTF. The CDR3, as DNA: TGTGCCAGCAGACGACGGGGGGAAGACTATGGCTACACCTTC.

This chain connects TRBV15 to TRBJ1-4; D may be TRBD1 (5 bases). The CDR3 is 14 residues long. Trimming took off 5 bases at V and 5 bases at J, with 12 bases between the two ends. Germline loops: CDR1 LNHNV, CDR2 YYDKDF (reference sequence). The CDR3 nucleotides are TGTGCCACCAGCGCCCGCCGGGGGAATGAAAAACTGTTTTTT. This encodes CATSARRGNEKLFF.

This chain links TRBV30 with TRBJ1-1; 7 bases map to TRBD1. This CDR3 spans 13 amino acids. V shed 0 bases, J shed 7 bases, and the junction held 5 bases outside the gene matches. Germline V CDR1 and CDR2: GTSNPN, SVGIG (reference sequence). CDR3 in amino acids: CAWSVVSGGEAFF. CDR3 nucleotide sequence: TGTGCCTGGAGTGTAGTCTCAGGGGGTGAAGCTTTCTTT.

The chain links TRBV4-1 to TRBJ2-5; D is possibly TRBD1 or TRBD2 (6 bases each). Germline lookup yields CDR1 MGHRA and CDR2 YSYEKL. The CDR3 has 15 amino acids. The ends were cut back, 4 bases at V and 5 bases at J, with 17 bases in the middle. The CDR3 reads CASSPGTLEGETQYF. As DNA, the CDR3 is TGCGCCAGCAGCCCGGGGACATTGGAGGGGGAGACCCAGTACTTC.

The chain uses TRBV6-1 and TRBJ1-5; D remains unclear. This CDR3 spans 15 amino acids. In germline, CDR1 is MNHNS, CDR2 SASEGT. V gave up 0 bases and J gave up 0 bases, with 6 bases separating them. As DNA, the CDR3 is TGTGCCAGCAGTGAAGCCGTGTATAGCAATCAGCCCCAGCATTTT. Protein sequence: CASSEAVYSNQPQHF.

The V and J genes are TRBV6-4 and TRBJ2-1; D uncertain. The CDR3 totals 14 residues. V was clipped by 0 bases and J by 7 bases, with 10 bases between them. From germline, CDR1 is MRHNA and CDR2 SNTAGT. This chain's CDR3 is CASSDSGGFNEQFF. The DNA for the CDR3 is TGTGCCAGCAGTGACTCGGGCGGTTTTAATGAGCAGTTCTTC.

This chain connects TRBV4-2 to TRBJ1-2, with unresolved D. This CDR3 is built from 14 residues. V gave up 6 bases and J gave up 9 bases, with 20 bases separating them. Germline V gene lookup returns CDR1 LGHNA and CDR2 YNFKEQ. In DNA, the CDR3 is TGTGCCAGCAGTACCGTAAAGGGCTCCGGGAGCTACACCTTC. It is translated as CASSTVKGSGSYTF.

The chain combines TRBV27 with TRBJ1-1; D unclear. CDR1 MNHEY and CDR2 SMNVEV come from the germline V gene (reference sequence). CDR3 size: 13 residues. V was trimmed by 5 bases and J by 3 bases, leaving 10 bases between them. This CDR3 is CASSQTWYTEAFF. CDR3 nucleotides: TGTGCCAGCAGTCAGACATGGTACACTGAAGCTTTCTTT.

In its sample, this clone was seen a few times. V and J are TRBV4-2 and TRBJ2-3, with 8 bases matching TRBD2. Germline V gene sequence: CDR1 LGHNA, CDR2 YNFKEQ. The CDR3 consists of 16 residues. V lost 0 bases and J lost 4; bases outside the gene matches: 6. The CDR3 bases are TGTGCCAGCAGCCAAGATCCGGGGGGGGGCCCAGATACGCAGTATTTT. Its translation is CASSQDPGGGPDTQYF.

This chain links TRBV7-9 with TRBJ1-2; D uncertain. V lost 1 base to trimming and J lost 3 bases, with 12 bases between them. The CDR3 is 15 amino acids. CDR1 is SEHNR and CDR2 is FQNEAQ in the germline V gene (reference sequence). CDR3 nucleotides: TGTGCCAGCAGCTTAGAGACAAAAGGCTACTATGGCTACACCTTC. Protein: CASSLETKGYYGYTF.

The V gene is TRBV4-1, the J gene TRBJ2-2; no clear D gene. In germline, CDR1 is MGHRA, CDR2 YSYEKL. Trimming stripped 4 bases from V and 3 bases from J, with 18 bases between. CDR3 length equals 17 residues. The DNA for the CDR3 is TGCGCCAGCAGCCGGAAAGGCACGATATCACACACCGGGGAGCTGTTTTTT. It yields the protein CASSRKGTISHTGELFF.

The chain has TRBV28 and TRBJ2-2; D possibly corresponds to TRBD1 (6 bases). There are 17 residues in the CDR3. Germline values: CDR1 MDHEN, CDR2 SYDVKM. The V gene lost 2 bases and the J gene lost 3 bases, with 16 bases spanning the gap. The CDR3 coding sequence is TGTGCCAGCAGTTTAGCTGGGGGCCCCCGATACACCGGGGAGCTGTTTTTT. Translation gives CASSLAGGPRYTGELFF.

The rearrangement uses TRBV5-6 and TRBJ1-2, with no clear D. V gave up 6 bases and J gave up 4 bases, with 16 bases separating them. The CDR3 spans 14 residues. Germline V gene lookup returns CDR1 SGHDT and CDR2 YYEEEE. In DNA, the CDR3 is TGTGCCAGCACCTCCTACGTAACTGGCTATGGCTACACCTTC. Translating it yields CASTSYVTGYGYTF.

This chain links TRBV7-6 with TRBJ2-3, with 7 bases lining up with TRBD1. The junction had 6 bases not matched to a gene; V was cut back by 6 bases and J by 0 bases. Germline assignment: CDR1 SGHVS and CDR2 FNYEAQ. The CDR3 has 15 amino acids. CDR3: CASSPEGASTDTQYF. The CDR3 nucleotides are TGTGCCAGCAGTCCTGAGGGGGCTAGCACAGATACGCAGTATTTT.

This clone came up once. The chain joins TRBV5-1 to TRBJ2-5; 12 nucleotides align to TRBD2. CDR1 is SGHRS, CDR2 YFSETQ, per germline. This CDR3 is built from 19 residues. V was clipped by 4 bases and J by 4 bases; unmatched bases: 17. CDR3 nucleotides: TGCGCCAGCAGCAACGGAGGACTAGCGGGGAAAGGCCTATCAGAGACCCAGTACTTC. Protein sequence: CASSNGGLAGKGLSETQYF. Supplemented by reference TRBV5-1 and TRBJ2-5, the full variable domain reads KAGVTQTPRYLIKTRGQQVTLSCSPISGHRSVSWYQQTPGQGLQFLFEYFSETQRNKGNFPGRFSGRQFSNSRSEMNVSTLELGDSALYLCASSNGGLAGKGLSETQYFGPGTRLLVL.

V gene TRBV14 combines with J gene TRBJ2-7; TRBD1 matches 9 bases. The V and J ends lost 5 bases and 5 bases, in that order; junction bases with no gene match: 4. The CDR3 length is 13 residues. CDR1 and CDR2 (germline): SGHDN, FVKESK. This CDR3 is CASSSWTGDEQYF. CDR3 sequence (DNA): TGTGCCAGCAGCTCGTGGACAGGGGACGAGCAGTACTTC. Combining the CDR3 with reference TRBV14 and TRBJ2-7 gives the whole variable domain EAGVTQFPSHSVIEKGQTVTLRCDPISGHDNLYWYRRVMGKEIKFLLHFVKESKQDESGMPNNRFLAERTGGTYSTLKVQPAELEDSGVYFCASSSWTGDEQYFGPGTRLTVT.